The entry below describes one TCR beta chain. Sequencing used immunoSEQ multiplex PCR; TCRdb keeps in-frame clones, though not all of them. The repertoire holds some 240,000 clones, with 87% as singletons. This sample was taken from a study of Ad26.COV2.S vaccination and SARS-CoV-2 variants. The CDR3 has 14 residues. Germline CDR1 is SGHTA and CDR2 is FQGNSA. Between the trimmed V and J ends, which lost 1 base and 6 bases, there was a span of 10 bases. The treatment here: around 19 received Ad26.COV2.S at low or high dose, single or two shots; 5 received placebo; per-sample allocation not given. Sampling was done on day 63 after the first vaccine or placebo injection.

The chain employs TRBV7-2 and TRBJ2-1; no firm D call. The TCR originated in a person between 18 and 60 years old who received the Ad26.COV2.S COVID-19 vaccine or a placebo. The sequencing used peripheral blood, collected in a trial of Ad26.COV2.S vaccine versus placebo. The CDR3 region is CASSLDYMTNEQFF. In nucleotides, the CDR3 is TGTGCCAGCAGCTTAGACTACATGACCAATGAGCAGTTCTTC.